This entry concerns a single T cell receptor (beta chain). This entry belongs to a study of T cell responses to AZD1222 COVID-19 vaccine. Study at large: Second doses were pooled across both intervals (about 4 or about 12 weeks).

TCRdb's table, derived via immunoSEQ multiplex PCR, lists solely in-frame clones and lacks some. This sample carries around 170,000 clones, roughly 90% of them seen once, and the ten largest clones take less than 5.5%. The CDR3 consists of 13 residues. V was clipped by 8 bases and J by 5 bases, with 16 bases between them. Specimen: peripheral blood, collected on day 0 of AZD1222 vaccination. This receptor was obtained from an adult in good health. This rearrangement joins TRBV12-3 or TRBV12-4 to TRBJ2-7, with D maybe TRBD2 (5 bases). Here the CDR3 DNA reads TGTGCCAGCCTAACGGGGTCTGGTGACGAGCAGTACTTC. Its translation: CASLTGSGDEQYF.